This T cell receptor (beta chain) was obtained from a study of radiotherapy plus CTLA-4 blockade in lung cancer. The germline V gene has CDR1 SGDLS and CDR2 YYNGEE. CDR3 length: 15 amino acids. J gave up 2 bases and V 4 bases, and 8 bases lay outside the gene matches. Data came from immunoSEQ multiplex PCR; TCRdb stores just in-frame clones and leaves some out. Of 85,000 to 120,000 clones listed, over 75% were seen once; the top ten hold under 2.5%. This clone was picked up one time. The chain links TRBV9 to TRBJ2-7; TRBD1 matches 8 bases. The sequence derives from a human donor with non-small cell lung cancer that progressed on radiotherapy plus ipilimumab. Some clones in this sample may be carry-over from other donors' samples. The source was peripheral blood, collected from a patient treated with radiotherapy plus ipilimumab. The chain's CDR3 is CASSPRDRPTYEQYF. CDR3 bases: TGTGCCAGCAGCCCAAGGGACAGGCCTACCTACGAGCAGTACTTC.